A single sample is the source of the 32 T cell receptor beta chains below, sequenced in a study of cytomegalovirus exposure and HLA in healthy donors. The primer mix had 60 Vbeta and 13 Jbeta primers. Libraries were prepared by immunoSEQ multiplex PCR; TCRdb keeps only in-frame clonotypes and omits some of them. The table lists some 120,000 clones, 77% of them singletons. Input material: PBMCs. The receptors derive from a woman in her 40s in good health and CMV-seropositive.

The CDR3 DNA is TGTGCCAGCAGTTGGACTAGCGGGAACCACGAGCAGTACTTC. This translates into CASSWTSGNHEQYF. The V and J genes are TRBV28 and TRBJ2-7; the match to TRBD2 covers 12 bases. Germline loops: CDR1 MDHEN, CDR2 SYDVKM. V gave up 4 bases and J gave up 5 bases; unmatched junction bases: 3. The CDR3 is made up of 14 amino acids.

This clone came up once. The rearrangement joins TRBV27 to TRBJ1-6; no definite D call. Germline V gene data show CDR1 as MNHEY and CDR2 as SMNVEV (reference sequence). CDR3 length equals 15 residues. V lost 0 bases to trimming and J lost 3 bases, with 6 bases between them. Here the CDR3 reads CASSLSPSYNSPLHF. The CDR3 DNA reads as TGTGCCAGCAGTTTATCTCCGAGCTATAATTCACCCCTCCACTTT.

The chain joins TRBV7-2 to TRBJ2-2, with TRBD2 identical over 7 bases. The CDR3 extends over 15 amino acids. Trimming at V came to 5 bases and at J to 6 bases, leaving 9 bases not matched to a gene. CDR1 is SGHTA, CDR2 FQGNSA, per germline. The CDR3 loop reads CASSPDRDYPGELFF. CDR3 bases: TGTGCCAGCAGCCCCGATCGGGACTATCCCGGGGAGCTGTTTTTT.

The CDR3 loop reads CASSPTSGTDTQYF. The CDR3 region has the DNA TGCGCCAGCAGCCCAACTAGCGGGACAGATACGCAGTATTTT. V and J are TRBV5-1 and TRBJ2-3, with TRBD2 identical over 9 bases. There are 14 residues in the CDR3. With V trimmed by 4 bases and J by 3 bases, 3 bases remained unmatched. Per germline, CDR1 SGHRS and CDR2 YFSETQ.

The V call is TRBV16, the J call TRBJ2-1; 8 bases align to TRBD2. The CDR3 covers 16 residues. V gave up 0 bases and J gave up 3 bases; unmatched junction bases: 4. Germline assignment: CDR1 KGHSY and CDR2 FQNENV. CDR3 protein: CASSQSTGGRYNEQFF. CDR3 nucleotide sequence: TGTGCCAGCAGCCAATCTACGGGAGGGCGCTACAATGAGCAGTTCTTC.

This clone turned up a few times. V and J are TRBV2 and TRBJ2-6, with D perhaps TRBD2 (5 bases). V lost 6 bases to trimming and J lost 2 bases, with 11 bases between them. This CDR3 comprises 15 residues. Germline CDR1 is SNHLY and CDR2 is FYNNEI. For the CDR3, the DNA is TGTGCCAGCAGCCAACTGCGGGCTGGGGCCAACGTCCTGACTTTC. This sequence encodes CASSQLRAGANVLTF.

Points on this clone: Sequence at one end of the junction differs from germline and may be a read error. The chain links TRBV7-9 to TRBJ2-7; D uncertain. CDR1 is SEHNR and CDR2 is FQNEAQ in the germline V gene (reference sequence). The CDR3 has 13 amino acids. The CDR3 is CSSSVQAPGEQYF. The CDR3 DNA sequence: TGTTCCAGCAGCGTGCAGGCTCCTGGCGAGCAGTACTTC.

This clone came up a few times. The CDR3 DNA sequence: TGTGCCAGCAGCCAAGATGGAACTAGCGGGATAACAGATACGCAGTATTTT. Its protein product is CASSQDGTSGITDTQYF. The J gene is TRBJ2-3, the V gene TRBV4-2; 10 bases match TRBD2. This CDR3 spans 17 amino acids. Germline V lookup: CDR1 LGHNA, CDR2 YNFKEQ. V was pared by 0 bases and J by 3 bases, with 6 bases of the junction left unmatched.

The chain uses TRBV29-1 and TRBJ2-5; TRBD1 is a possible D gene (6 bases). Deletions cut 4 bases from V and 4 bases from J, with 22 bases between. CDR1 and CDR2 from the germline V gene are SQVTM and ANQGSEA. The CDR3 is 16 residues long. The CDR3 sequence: CSVAGSRRDNRETQYF. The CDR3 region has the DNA TGCAGCGTTGCGGGCTCCCGAAGGGACAATCGAGAGACCCAGTACTTC.

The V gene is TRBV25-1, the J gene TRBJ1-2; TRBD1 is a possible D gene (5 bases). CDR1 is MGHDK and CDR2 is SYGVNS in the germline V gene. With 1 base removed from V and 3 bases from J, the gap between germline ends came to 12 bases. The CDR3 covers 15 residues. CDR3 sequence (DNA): TGTGCCAGCAGTGAATCAGGAGGGGCTCACTATGGCTACACCTTC. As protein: CASSESGGAHYGYTF.

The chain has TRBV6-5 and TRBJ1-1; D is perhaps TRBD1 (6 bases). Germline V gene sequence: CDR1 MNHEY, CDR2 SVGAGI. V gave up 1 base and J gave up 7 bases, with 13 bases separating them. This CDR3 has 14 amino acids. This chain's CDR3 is CASSYFQQGFEAFF. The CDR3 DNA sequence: TGTGCCAGCAGTTACTTTCAACAGGGTTTTGAAGCTTTCTTT.

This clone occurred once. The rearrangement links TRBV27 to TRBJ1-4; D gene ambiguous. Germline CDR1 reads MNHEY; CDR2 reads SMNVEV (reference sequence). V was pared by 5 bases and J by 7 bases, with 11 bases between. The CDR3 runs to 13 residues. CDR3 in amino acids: CASSVREGEKLFF. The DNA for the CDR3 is TGTGCCAGCAGTGTTCGGGAGGGTGAAAAACTGTTTTTT.

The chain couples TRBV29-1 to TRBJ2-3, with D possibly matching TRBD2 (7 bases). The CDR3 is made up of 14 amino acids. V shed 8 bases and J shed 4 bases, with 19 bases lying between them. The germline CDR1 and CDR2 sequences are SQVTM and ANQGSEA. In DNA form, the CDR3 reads TGCAGCCTTACGGAACGGGGGGCCGCAGATACGCAGTATTTT. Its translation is CSLTERGAADTQYF.

The CDR3 loop reads CSIWTSGSYEQYF. The CDR3 DNA reads as TGCAGCATATGGACTAGCGGGAGTTACGAGCAGTACTTC. The chain uses TRBV29-1 and TRBJ2-7; 13 bases align to TRBD2. V was clipped by 8 bases and J by 4 bases; unmatched bases: 5. CDR1 and CDR2 (germline): SQVTM, ANQGSEA. The CDR3 consists of 13 residues.

The CDR3 nucleotides read TGTGCCAGCAGTTTATCGGCGGGGAGGAACACTGAAGCTTTCTTT. This gives the protein CASSLSAGRNTEAFF. This chain connects TRBV27 to TRBJ1-1; D gene uncertain. CDR3 length: 15 residues. V was shortened by 0 bases and J by 1 base, with 9 bases between the two germline ends. Germline loops: CDR1 MNHEY, CDR2 SMNVEV (reference sequence).

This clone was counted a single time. The CDR3 region has the DNA TGTGCCAGCAGCGCGGGGACTGAAAGCTCCTACAATGAGCAGTTCTTC. Residues: CASSAGTESSYNEQFF. The chain joins TRBV5-4 to TRBJ2-1; tentative D call: TRBD2 (6 bases). Germline V gene lookup returns CDR1 SGHNT and CDR2 YYREEE (reference sequence). The length of the CDR3 is 16 residues. The V gene lost 4 bases and the J gene lost 0 bases, with 14 bases spanning the gap.

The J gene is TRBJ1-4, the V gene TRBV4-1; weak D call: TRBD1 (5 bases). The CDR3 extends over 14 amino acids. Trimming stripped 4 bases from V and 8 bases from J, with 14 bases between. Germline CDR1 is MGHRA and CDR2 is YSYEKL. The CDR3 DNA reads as TGCGCCAGCAGCCTCGACTTAAGGGGAGAAAAACTGTTTTTT. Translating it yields CASSLDLRGEKLFF.

CDR3 DNA sequence: TGTGCCCCCCAGTTCGGCGGGAGGCCGAGCTCCTACAATGAGCAGTTCTTC. It encodes CAPQFGGRPSSYNEQFF. V is TRBV30 and J is TRBJ2-1, with TRBD2 matching over 8 bases. Germline trimming cut 8 bases from V and 0 bases from J; bases unmatched to any gene: 15. Looked up from germline, CDR1 is GTSNPN and CDR2 is SVGIG (reference sequence). CDR3 length: 17 amino acids.

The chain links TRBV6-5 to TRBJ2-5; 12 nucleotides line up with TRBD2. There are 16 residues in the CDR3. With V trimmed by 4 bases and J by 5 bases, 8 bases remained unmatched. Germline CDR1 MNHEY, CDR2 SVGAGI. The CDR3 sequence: CASSSSGLAGTETQYF. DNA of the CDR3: TGTGCCAGCAGTTCGTCGGGACTAGCGGGTACGGAGACCCAGTACTTC.

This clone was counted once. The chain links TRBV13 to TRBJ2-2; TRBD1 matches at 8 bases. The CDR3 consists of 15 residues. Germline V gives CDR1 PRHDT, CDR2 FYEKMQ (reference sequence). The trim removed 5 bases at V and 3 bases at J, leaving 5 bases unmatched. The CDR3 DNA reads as TGTGCCAGCAGCCGTGGACAGGGTTACACCGGGGAGCTGTTTTTT. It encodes CASSRGQGYTGELFF.

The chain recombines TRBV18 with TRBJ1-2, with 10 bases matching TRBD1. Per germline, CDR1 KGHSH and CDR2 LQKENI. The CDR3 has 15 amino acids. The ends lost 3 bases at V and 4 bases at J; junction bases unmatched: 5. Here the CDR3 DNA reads TGTGCCAGCTCACCCTCGACAGGGGGCGGCTATGGCTACACCTTC. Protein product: CASSPSTGGGYGYTF.

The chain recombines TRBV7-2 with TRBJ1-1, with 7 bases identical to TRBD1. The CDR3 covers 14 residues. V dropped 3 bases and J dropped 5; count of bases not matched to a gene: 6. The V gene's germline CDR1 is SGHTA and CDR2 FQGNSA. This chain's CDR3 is CASSLAGGWTEAFF. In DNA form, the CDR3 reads TGTGCCAGCAGCTTGGCAGGGGGGTGGACTGAAGCTTTCTTT.

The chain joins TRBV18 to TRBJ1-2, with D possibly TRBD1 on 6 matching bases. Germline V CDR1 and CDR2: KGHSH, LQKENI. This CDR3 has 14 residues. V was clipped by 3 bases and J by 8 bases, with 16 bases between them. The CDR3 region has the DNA TGTGCCAGCTCACCGACTCCAGGGGTCGACGGCTACACCTTC. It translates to CASSPTPGVDGYTF. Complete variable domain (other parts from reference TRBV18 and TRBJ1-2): NAGVMQNPRHLVRRRGQEARLRCSPMKGHSHVYWYRQLPEEGLKFMVYLQKENIIDESGMPKERFSAEFPKEGPSILRIQQVVRGDSAAYFCASSPTPGVDGYTFGSGTRLTVV.

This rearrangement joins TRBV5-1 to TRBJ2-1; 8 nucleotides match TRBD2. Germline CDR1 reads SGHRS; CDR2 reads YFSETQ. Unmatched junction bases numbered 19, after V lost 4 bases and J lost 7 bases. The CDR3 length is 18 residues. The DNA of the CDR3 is TGCGCCAGCAGCCCTCTTCCTACCACCAACGGGAGGGGGAATGAGCAGTTCTTC. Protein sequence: CASSPLPTTNGRGNEQFF.

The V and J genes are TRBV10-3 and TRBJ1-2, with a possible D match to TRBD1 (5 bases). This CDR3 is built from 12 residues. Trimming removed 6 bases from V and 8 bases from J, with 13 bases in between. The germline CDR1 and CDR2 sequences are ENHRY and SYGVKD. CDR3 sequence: CAIRGPKGGYTF. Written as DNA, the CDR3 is TGTGCCATCAGGGGGCCGAAGGGGGGCTACACCTTC.

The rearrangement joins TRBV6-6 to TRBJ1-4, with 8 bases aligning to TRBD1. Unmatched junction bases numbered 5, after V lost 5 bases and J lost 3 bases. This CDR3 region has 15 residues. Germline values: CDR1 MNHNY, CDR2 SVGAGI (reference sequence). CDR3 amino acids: CASSLPGQANEKLFF. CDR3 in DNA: TGTGCCAGCAGTCTCCCGGGACAGGCTAATGAAAAACTGTTTTTT.

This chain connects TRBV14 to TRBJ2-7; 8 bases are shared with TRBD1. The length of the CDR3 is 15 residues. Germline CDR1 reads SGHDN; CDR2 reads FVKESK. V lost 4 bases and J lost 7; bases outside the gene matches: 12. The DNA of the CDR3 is TGTGCCAGCAGCCTTGGACAGGGCCAGATGAGGGAGCAGTACTTC. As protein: CASSLGQGQMREQYF.

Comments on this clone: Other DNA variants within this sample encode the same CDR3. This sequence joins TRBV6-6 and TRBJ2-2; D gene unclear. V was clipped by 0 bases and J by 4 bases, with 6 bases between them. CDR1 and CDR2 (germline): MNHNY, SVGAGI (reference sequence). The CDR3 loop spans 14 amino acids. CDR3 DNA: TGTGCCAGCAGTTACTCGGGCGCCACCGGGGAGCTGTTTTTT. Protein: CASSYSGATGELFF.

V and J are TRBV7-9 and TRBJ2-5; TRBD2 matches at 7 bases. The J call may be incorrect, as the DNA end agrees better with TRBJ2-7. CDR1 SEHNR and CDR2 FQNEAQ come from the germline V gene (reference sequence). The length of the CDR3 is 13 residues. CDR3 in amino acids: CASREENSYEQYF. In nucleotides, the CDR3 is TGTGCCAGCCGGGAGGAAAACTCCTACGAGCAGTACTTC.

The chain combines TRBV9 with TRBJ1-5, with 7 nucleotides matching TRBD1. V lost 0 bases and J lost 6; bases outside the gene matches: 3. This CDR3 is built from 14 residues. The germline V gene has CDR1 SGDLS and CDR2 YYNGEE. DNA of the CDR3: TGTGCCAGCAGCGTAGGGCCAGGGGGTCAGCCCCAGCATTTT. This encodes CASSVGPGGQPQHF.

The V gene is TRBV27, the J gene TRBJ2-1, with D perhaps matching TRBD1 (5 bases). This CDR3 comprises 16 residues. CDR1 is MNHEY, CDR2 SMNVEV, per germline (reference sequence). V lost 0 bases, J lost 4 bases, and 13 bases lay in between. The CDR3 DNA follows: TGTGCCAGCAGTTTATCGCCCACAGGCGATTACAATGAGCAGTTCTTC. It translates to CASSLSPTGDYNEQFF.

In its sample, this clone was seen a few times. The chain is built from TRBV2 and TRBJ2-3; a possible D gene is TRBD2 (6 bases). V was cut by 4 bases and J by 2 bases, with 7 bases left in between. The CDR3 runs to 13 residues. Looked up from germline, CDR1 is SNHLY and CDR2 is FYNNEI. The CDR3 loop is CASSGGTTDTQYF. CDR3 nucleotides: TGTGCCAGCAGTGGCGGGACCACAGATACGCAGTATTTT.